The 2 T cell receptor beta chains reported below all come from one sample, sequenced in a study of control samples from healthy donors and cancer patients. The repertoire was sequenced with immunoSEQ multiplex PCR; TCRdb's copy has only in-frame clones and lacks some. The sample holds about 45,000 clones; 80% to 95% are singletons and the top ten take roughly 20%. The sequencing sample was made of PBMCs. Every receptor here comes from a woman between 35 and 50 years old with head and neck cancer.

This chain uses TRBV3-1 (or the pseudogene TRBV3-2) with TRBJ2-7; TRBD2 might be the D (6 bases). The CDR3 runs 13 residues. Germline V gene data show CDR1 as LGHDT and CDR2 as YNNKEL (reference sequence). V lost 0 bases and J 7 bases, leaving 10 bases between the germline ends. In nucleotides, the CDR3 is TGTGCCAGCAGCCAAGATGGAGGGGAAGAGCAGTACTTC. This codes for CASSQDGGEEQYF.

The chain joins TRBV7-2 to TRBJ1-1, with 8 bases lining up with TRBD1. The germline V gene has CDR1 SGHTA and CDR2 FQGNSA. V shed 3 bases, J shed 6 bases, and the junction held 3 bases outside the gene matches. This CDR3 comprises 13 residues. Here the CDR3 reads CASSFDRGPEAFF. The CDR3 nucleotides are TGTGCCAGCAGCTTCGACAGGGGCCCTGAAGCTTTCTTT.